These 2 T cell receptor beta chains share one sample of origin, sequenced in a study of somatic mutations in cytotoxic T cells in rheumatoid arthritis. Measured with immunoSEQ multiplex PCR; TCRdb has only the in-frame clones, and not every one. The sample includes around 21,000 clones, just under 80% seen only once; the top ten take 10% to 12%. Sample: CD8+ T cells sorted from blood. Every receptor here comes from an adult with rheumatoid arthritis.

The CDR3 nucleotides read TGTGCCAGCAGCCAAGAGGTCAGGGAACGCTCTGGGGCCAACGTCCTGACTTTC. Its translation: CASSQEVRERSGANVLTF. This chain links TRBV14 with TRBJ2-6; tentatively, D is TRBD1 (5 bases). The V gene lost 0 bases and the J gene lost 0 bases, with 12 bases spanning the gap. CDR1 is SGHDN and CDR2 is FVKESK in the germline V gene. The CDR3 totals 18 residues.

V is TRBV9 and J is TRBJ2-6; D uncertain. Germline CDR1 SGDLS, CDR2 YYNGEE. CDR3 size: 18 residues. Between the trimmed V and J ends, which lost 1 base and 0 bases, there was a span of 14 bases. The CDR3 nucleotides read TGTGCCAGCAGCGTAAGTTTCGGGTTTACCTCTGGGGCCAACGTCCTGACTTTC. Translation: CASSVSFGFTSGANVLTF.